The next 5 T cell receptor beta chains were all read from a single sample in a study of blood T cell repertoires in COVID-19. Assay: immunoSEQ multiplex PCR; the TCRdb copy retains only in-frame clones and omits some. The profile covers 90,000 to 100,000 clones, with over 75% appearing a single time and approximately 11% taken by the ten largest. Sequenced sample: peripheral blood. These receptors came from a woman aged 80 or older with acute or convalescent COVID-19.

V is TRBV2 and J is TRBJ1-1; D not certain. Germline V gene lookup returns CDR1 SNHLY and CDR2 FYNNEI. The CDR3 contains 14 residues. V was clipped by 4 bases and J by 1 base, with 10 bases between them. In DNA, the CDR3 is TGTGCCAGCAGTGCAGAGGTCGGGAACACTGAAGCTTTCTTT. Protein product: CASSAEVGNTEAFF.

V usage is TRBV19 and J usage is TRBJ1-1, with 8 bases lining up with TRBD1. In germline, CDR1 is LNHDA, CDR2 SQIVND (reference sequence). The V gene end was trimmed by 7 bases and the J gene end by 5 bases; junction bases not matched to a gene: 6. This CDR3 is built from 13 residues. The CDR3 sequence: CASNGQGRTEAFF. DNA for the CDR3: TGTGCCAGTAACGGACAGGGAAGGACTGAAGCTTTCTTT.

The chain links TRBV18 to TRBJ2-1; 11 bases are a match to TRBD2. The ends lost 0 bases at V and 7 bases at J; junction bases unmatched: 8. There are 17 residues in the CDR3. Germline CDR1 reads KGHSH; CDR2 reads LQKENI. CDR3 residues: CASSPPAGTSGSNEQFF. CDR3 sequence (DNA): TGTGCCAGCTCACCACCAGCAGGGACTAGCGGTTCAAATGAGCAGTTCTTC.

This clone was observed once. The rearrangement links TRBV19 to TRBJ1-2, with 10 bases fitting TRBD1. The CDR3 loop spans 14 amino acids. V was clipped by 9 bases and J by 7 bases; unmatched bases: 11. The germline V gene encodes CDR1 LNHDA and CDR2 SQIVND (reference sequence). CDR3 coding DNA: TGTGCCAGCTTTTCGGCGCGACAGGGGGCTGGCTACACCTTC. This sequence encodes CASFSARQGAGYTF.

Notes on this clone: The same CDR3 can be traced to other DNA sequences in this sample. The V gene is TRBV18, the J gene TRBJ1-6; TRBD1 agrees at 9 bases. V dropped 3 bases and J dropped 6; count of bases not matched to a gene: 0. This CDR3 contains 14 residues. Germline values: CDR1 KGHSH, CDR2 LQKENI. This CDR3 reads CASSPGQGNSPLHF. CDR3 DNA: TGTGCCAGCTCACCGGGACAGGGTAATTCACCCCTCCACTTT.